These 22 T cell receptor beta chains were all obtained from the same sample, sequenced in a study of T cells in Graves' hyperthyroidism and ophthalmopathy. Amplification yielded TCR beta CDR3 regions, with RNA transcripts as the source. HTBI primers were used for first-round RT-PCR of the TCR CDR3. One entry per CDR3 protein, called by TCRdb with MiXCR from the multiplex PCR reads. The sample includes roughly 500,000 distinct CDR3 sequences, less than 25% seen only once; the top ten take about 10%. Sequencing was carried out using blood. These receptors originate from a woman in her 30s with Graves' ophthalmopathy.

The DNA for the CDR3 is TGTGCCAGCAGAGGACAGGGTATTGGCGAGCAGTACTTC. It encodes CASRGQGIGEQYF. The chain couples TRBV6-1 to TRBJ2-7; the match to TRBD1 covers 8 bases. CDR1 and CDR2 (germline): MNHNS, SASEGT. This CDR3 is 13 amino acids long. With 6 bases clipped from V and 6 bases from J, the junction kept 7 bases outside the gene matches.

This clonotype occurred a few times. The chain has TRBV11-2 and TRBJ2-5, with D uncertain. Germline CDR1 SGHAT, CDR2 FQNNGV. The CDR3 consists of 12 residues. V was clipped by 5 bases and J by 5 bases, with 9 bases between them. CDR3 amino acids: CASSRDWETQYF. CDR3 DNA: TGTGCCAGCAGCCGAGATTGGGAGACCCAGTACTTC.

This clonotype was counted between two and nine times. This chain connects TRBV6-5 to TRBJ1-1; 9 bases match TRBD1. V trimming: 0 bases; J trimming: 4 bases; junction bases outside the gene matches: 6. Germline V gene sequence: CDR1 MNHEY, CDR2 SVGAGI. The CDR3 is made up of 16 amino acids. The CDR3 sequence: CASSYSMTGGGTEAFF. The CDR3 nucleotides read TGTGCCAGCAGTTACTCCATGACAGGGGGGGGCACTGAAGCTTTCTTT.

This clonotype was counted ten times or more. The V and J genes are TRBV12-3 or TRBV12-4 and TRBJ2-1, with 8 bases fitting TRBD1. The CDR3 runs to 16 residues. Germline trimming cut 5 bases from V and 6 bases from J; bases unmatched to any gene: 12. The CDR3 here is CASSRPTGGVSNEQFF. DNA of the CDR3: TGTGCCAGCAGTCGCCCAACAGGGGGAGTTTCCAATGAGCAGTTCTTC.

This chain joins TRBV15 and TRBJ1-2, with D possibly being TRBD1 (5 bases). The CDR3 is 15 residues long. Trimming shortened V by 2 bases and J by 2 bases, and 12 bases separated the two germline ends. Germline CDR1 is LNHNV and CDR2 is YYDKDF (reference sequence). The CDR3 DNA sequence: TGTGCCACCAGCAGAACAAAGACAGCGAACTATGGCTACACCTTC. It specifies CATSRTKTANYGYTF.

This clonotype was seen a handful of times. The chain combines TRBV7-9 with TRBJ2-6, with D maybe TRBD1 (5 bases). The CDR3 contains 15 residues. The germline CDR1 and CDR2 sequences are SEHNR and FQNEAQ (reference sequence). The germline V and J ends were trimmed by 4 bases and 3 bases, with 10 bases remaining between them. CDR3 region: CASSSQAYGANVLTF. In DNA, the CDR3 is TGTGCCAGCAGCTCACAGGCTTATGGGGCCAACGTCCTGACTTTC. Full variable domain (rest looked up from reference TRBV7-9 and TRBJ2-6): DTGVSQNPRHKITKRGQNVTFRCDPISEHNRLYWYRQTLGQGPEFLTYFQNEAQLEKSRLLSDRFSAERPKGSFSTLEIQRTEQGDSAMYLCASSSQAYGANVLTFGAGSRLTVL.

This clonotype was observed at least ten times. The chain joins TRBV28 to TRBJ1-5; tentative D call: TRBD1 (6 bases). This CDR3 has 15 residues. Trimming left V 3 bases short and J 4 bases short, with 13 bases between. The germline CDR1 and CDR2 sequences are MDHEN and SYDVKM. CDR3 sequence (DNA): TGTGCCAGCAGTTTCTACAGGGCTGCAAATCAGCCCCAGCATTTT. It translates to CASSFYRAANQPQHF.

This clonotype was counted many times. V gene TRBV6-1 combines with J gene TRBJ1-4; D may be TRBD1 (5 bases). The CDR3 is 15 residues long. From germline, CDR1 is MNHNS and CDR2 SASEGT. V was shortened by 6 bases and J by 0 bases, with 11 bases between the two germline ends. CDR3 sequence reads: CASSAGAATNEKLFF. Written as DNA, the CDR3 is TGTGCCAGCAGCGCTGGGGCAGCAACTAATGAAAAACTGTTTTTT.

This clonotype was found a few times. A much larger clone sits a single nucleotide away, making a read error possible. This sequence joins TRBV29-1 and TRBJ1-2; 7 bases are shared with TRBD1. The CDR3 is 13 amino acids. Looked up from germline, CDR1 is SQVTM and CDR2 is ANQGSEA. V shed 3 bases and J 2 bases; nucleotides not matched to a gene: 3. The CDR3 DNA reads TGCAGCGTTGAGAAGGGACAGAACTATGGCTACACCTTC. It specifies CSVEKGQNYGYTF. The variable domain in full, completed from reference TRBV29-1 and TRBJ1-2, reads SAVISQKPSRDICQRGTSLTIQCQVDSQVTMMFWYRQQPGQSLTLIATANQGSEATYESGFVIDKFPISRPNLTFSTLTVSNMSPEDSSIYLCSVEKGQNYGYTFGSGTRLTVV.

This clonotype occurred many times. The chain has TRBV4-2 and TRBJ1-2, with D hard to call. The CDR3 is 14 residues long. Germline V lookup: CDR1 LGHNA, CDR2 YNFKEQ. The V end lost 0 bases, the J end lost 5 bases, and 10 bases lay between the germline ends. CDR3 loop: CASSQDLRSYGYTF. The CDR3 region has the DNA TGTGCCAGCAGCCAAGATCTGCGTTCGTATGGCTACACCTTC.

The chain recombines TRBV30 with TRBJ1-2; D unresolved. Germline CDR1 is GTSNPN and CDR2 is SVGIG (reference sequence). The germline V and J ends were trimmed by 1 base and 1 base, with 10 bases remaining between them. The CDR3 spans 14 residues. CDR3 region: CAWSDGEFNYGYTF. CDR3 DNA: TGTGCCTGGAGTGACGGAGAATTTAACTATGGCTACACCTTC.

The V and J genes are TRBV29-1 and TRBJ2-5, with D uncertain. This CDR3 has 12 residues. Germline V gives CDR1 SQVTM, CDR2 ANQGSEA. The V gene lost 6 bases and the J gene lost 3 bases, with 11 bases spanning the gap. This CDR3 is CSVPSWEETQYF. The CDR3 nucleotides are TGCAGCGTCCCTTCCTGGGAAGAGACCCAGTACTTC. Variable domain in full (rest from reference TRBV29-1 and TRBJ2-5): SAVISQKPSRDICQRGTSLTIQCQVDSQVTMMFWYRQQPGQSLTLIATANQGSEATYESGFVIDKFPISRPNLTFSTLTVSNMSPEDSSIYLCSVPSWEETQYFGPGTRLLVL.

V is TRBV6-1 and J is TRBJ1-1; D uncertain. The CDR3 extends over 14 amino acids. V gave up 0 bases and J gave up 5 bases, with 10 bases separating them. Looked up from germline, CDR1 is MNHNS and CDR2 is SASEGT. The DNA of the CDR3 is TGTGCCAGCAGTGAAGCAGGCGAGGTGACTGAAGCTTTCTTT. Translated, it gives CASSEAGEVTEAFF.

This clonotype was seen a few times. The chain joins TRBV4-2 to TRBJ2-2; TRBD2 agrees at 8 bases. There are 16 residues in the CDR3. Germline V lookup: CDR1 LGHNA, CDR2 YNFKEQ. V lost 0 bases, J lost 5 bases, and 5 bases stayed unmatched. In DNA form, the CDR3 reads TGTGCCAGCAGCCAAGACCCAGCGGGGGAAACCGGGGAGCTGTTTTTT. This encodes CASSQDPAGETGELFF.

This clonotype appeared many times. The rearrangement joins TRBV19 to TRBJ2-6; D possibly matches TRBD1 or TRBD2 (5 bases each). Deletions cut 4 bases from V and 4 bases from J, with 11 bases between. The CDR3 consists of 15 residues. From germline, CDR1 is LNHDA and CDR2 SQIVND (reference sequence). The CDR3 DNA reads as TGTGCCAGTAGTAACCCCGGGGCAGGGGCCAACGTCCTGACTTTC. This codes for CASSNPGAGANVLTF.

This clonotype showed up many times. The chain is built from TRBV2 and TRBJ1-2; D gene unclear. The CDR3 loop spans 11 amino acids. Trimming removed 6 bases from V and 8 bases from J, with 10 bases in between. From germline, CDR1 is SNHLY and CDR2 FYNNEI. CDR3 bases: TGTGCCAGCAGGACCGAAGGGGGCTACACCTTC. This translates into CASRTEGGYTF.

This clonotype was seen many times. CDR3 DNA: TGTGCCAGCAGCTTATCAGGGGTAGGCGACGAGCAGTACTTC. It codes for CASSLSGVGDEQYF. This sequence joins TRBV7-2 and TRBJ2-7; tentatively, D is TRBD1 (6 bases). Germline loops: CDR1 SGHTA, CDR2 FQGNSA. Trimming removed 2 bases at V and 5 bases at J, with 13 bases between. This CDR3 is 14 amino acids long.

This chain links TRBV7-9 with TRBJ1-1, with TRBD1 matching over 7 bases. This CDR3 region has 15 residues. CDR1 and CDR2 (germline): SEHNR, FQNEAQ (reference sequence). J was trimmed by 4 bases and V by 4 bases; bases with no gene match: 9. In DNA, the CDR3 is TGTGCCAGCAGCTCGTCTACAGGGGATATCACTGAAGCTTTCTTT. Its protein is CASSSSTGDITEAFF.

This chain uses TRBV6-1 with TRBJ1-2, with unresolved D. The CDR3 loop spans 13 amino acids. V was trimmed by 7 bases and J by 3 bases, leaving 12 bases between them. CDR1 and CDR2 from the germline V gene are MNHNS and SASEGT. CDR3: CASTLTEYYGYTF. The DNA for the CDR3 is TGTGCCAGCACCCTGACGGAATACTATGGCTACACCTTC.

This clonotype has at least ten counts. The chain employs TRBV27 and TRBJ1-5, with D perhaps TRBD1 (5 bases). V was clipped by 3 bases and J by 7 bases, with 10 bases between them. Germline CDR1 is MNHEY and CDR2 is SMNVEV (reference sequence). The CDR3 runs 13 residues. The CDR3 here is CASSLRRGQPQHF. The CDR3 DNA follows: TGTGCCAGCAGTTTGCGGCGGGGCCAGCCCCAGCATTTT.

This clonotype was recorded many times. Written as DNA, the CDR3 is TGTGCCAGCTCACGACAACCCATCAACCAGCCCCAGCATTTT. This translates into CASSRQPINQPQHF. The rearrangement uses TRBV18 and TRBJ1-5, with D unclear. With 4 bases removed from V and 7 bases from J, the gap between germline ends came to 14 bases. This CDR3 is built from 14 residues. Per germline, CDR1 KGHSH and CDR2 LQKENI.

This clonotype was counted a single time. This may be a read error: a much more frequent sequence differs by one nucleotide. V and J are TRBV7-2 and TRBJ2-5; the D is unclear. Trimming removed 1 base at V and 5 bases at J, with 8 bases between. CDR3 length: 13 amino acids. Germline V gene lookup returns CDR1 SGHTA and CDR2 FQGNSA. In DNA form, the CDR3 reads TGTGCCAGCAGCTTAGGGGTGTGGGAGACCCAGTACTTC. It translates to CASSLGVWETQYF.